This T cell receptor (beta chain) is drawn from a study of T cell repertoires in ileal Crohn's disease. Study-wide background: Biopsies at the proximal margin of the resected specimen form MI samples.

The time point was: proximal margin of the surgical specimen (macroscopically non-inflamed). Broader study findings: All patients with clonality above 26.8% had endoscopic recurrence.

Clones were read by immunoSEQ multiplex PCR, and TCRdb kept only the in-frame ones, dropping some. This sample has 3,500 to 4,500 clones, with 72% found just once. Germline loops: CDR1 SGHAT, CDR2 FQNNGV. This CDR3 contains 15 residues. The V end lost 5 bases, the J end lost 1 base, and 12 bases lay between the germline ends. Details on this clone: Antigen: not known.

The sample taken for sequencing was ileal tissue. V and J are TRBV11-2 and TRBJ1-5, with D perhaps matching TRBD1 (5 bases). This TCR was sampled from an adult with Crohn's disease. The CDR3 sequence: CASSPGPMSNQPQHF. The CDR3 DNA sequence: TGTGCCAGCAGCCCGGGGCCTATGAGCAATCAGCCCCAGCATTTT.